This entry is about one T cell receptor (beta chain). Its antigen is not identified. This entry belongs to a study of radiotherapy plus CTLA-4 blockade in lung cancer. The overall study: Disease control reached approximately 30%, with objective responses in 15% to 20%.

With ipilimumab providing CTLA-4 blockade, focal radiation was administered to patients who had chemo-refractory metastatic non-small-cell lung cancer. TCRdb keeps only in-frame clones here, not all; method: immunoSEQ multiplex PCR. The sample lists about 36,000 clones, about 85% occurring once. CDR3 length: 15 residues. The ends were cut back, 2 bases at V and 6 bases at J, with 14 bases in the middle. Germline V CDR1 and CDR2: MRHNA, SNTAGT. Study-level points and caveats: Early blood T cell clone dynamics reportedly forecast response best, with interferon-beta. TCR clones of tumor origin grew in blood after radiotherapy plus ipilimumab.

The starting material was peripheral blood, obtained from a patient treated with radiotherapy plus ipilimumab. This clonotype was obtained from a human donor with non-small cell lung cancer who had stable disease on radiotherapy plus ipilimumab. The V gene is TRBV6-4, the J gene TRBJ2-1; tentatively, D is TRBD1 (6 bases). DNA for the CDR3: TGTGCCAGCAGTGACCAGGGGACGGGGATCAATGAGCAGTTCTTC. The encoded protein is CASSDQGTGINEQFF.